These 20 T cell receptor beta chains came from one sample sequenced in a study of beta chain features in type 1 diabetes. Of the isolated RNA, all was reverse transcribed, and so the sequenced material was expressed TCRB transcripts. The repertoire was sequenced with immunoSEQ multiplex PCR; TCRdb's copy has only in-frame clones and lacks some. The table shows 150,000 to 200,000 clones, with roughly 9% occurring only once. Material for sequencing was central memory CD4+ T cells from blood. Receptors were obtained from a woman aged 18-29 years in good health.

The V call is TRBV11-2, the J call TRBJ1-5; 9 positions match TRBD1. The CDR3 is 19 residues long. Germline trimming cut 5 bases from V and 5 bases from J; bases unmatched to any gene: 19. Germline values: CDR1 SGHAT, CDR2 FQNNGV. The CDR3 DNA reads TGTGCCAGCAGCCCTTCTATGCAGCCGGGACAGGGTCCCTATCAGCCCCAGCATTTT. This gives the protein CASSPSMQPGQGPYQPQHF.

This clone was observed a handful of times. This chain links TRBV7-9 with TRBJ1-2, with 9 bases that match TRBD1. The CDR3 is 14 residues long. Germline V gene lookup returns CDR1 SEHNR and CDR2 FQNEAQ (reference sequence). Trimming cost V 4 bases and J 1 base; bases outside gene matches: 1. The CDR3 nucleotides are TGTGCCAGCAGCTCGGACAGGGGTAACTATGGCTACACCTTC. Translated: CASSSDRGNYGYTF.

The chain has TRBV5-1 and TRBJ2-5; TRBD2 matches 8 bases. The CDR3 consists of 16 residues. Losses at the gene ends were 2 bases for V and 4 bases for J; bases not matched to a gene: 10. CDR1 SGHRS and CDR2 YFSETQ come from the germline V gene. In nucleotides, the CDR3 is TGCGCCAGCAGCTTTGGGAGCGGGAGTAGTGGAGAGACCCAGTACTTC. As protein: CASSFGSGSSGETQYF. The full variable domain, with the rest looked up from reference TRBV5-1 and TRBJ2-5, is KAGVTQTPRYLIKTRGQQVTLSCSPISGHRSVSWYQQTPGQGLQFLFEYFSETQRNKGNFPGRFSGRQFSNSRSEMNVSTLELGDSALYLCASSFGSGSSGETQYFGPGTRLLVL.

The genes are TRBV5-1 and TRBJ2-7; 12 nucleotides line up with TRBD1. CDR1 and CDR2 (germline): SGHRS, YFSETQ. The CDR3 runs to 15 residues. J was trimmed by 4 bases and V by 4 bases; bases with no gene match: 6. This CDR3 is CASSLGQGARYEQYF. CDR3 coding DNA: TGCGCCAGCAGCCTGGGACAGGGGGCGAGGTACGAGCAGTACTTC.

The chain has TRBV18 and TRBJ2-1; D is ambiguous. Germline CDR1 is KGHSH and CDR2 is LQKENI. This CDR3 region has 15 residues. V gave up 6 bases and J gave up 8 bases, with 20 bases separating them. The CDR3 region has the DNA TGTGCCAGCTCGCCCTCTCTAGTCAGTGGCGATGAGCAGTTCTTC. This gives the protein CASSPSLVSGDEQFF.

The chain uses TRBV6-1 and TRBJ2-5; the D is unclear. There are 14 residues in the CDR3. CDR1 and CDR2 (germline): MNHNS, SASEGT. Trimming removed 5 bases at V and 2 bases at J, with 12 bases between. The CDR3 reads CASSWQSNQETQYF. CDR3 bases: TGTGCCAGCAGTTGGCAGTCGAATCAAGAGACCCAGTACTTC.

This clone was seen only a few times. J is TRBJ2-5 and V is TRBV29-1; D possibly corresponds to TRBD1 (6 bases). The J call may be in error: the DNA end matches TRBJ2-7 better. The length of the CDR3 is 13 residues. Germline CDR1 and CDR2: SQVTM and ANQGSEA. CDR3 amino acids: CSVEDQLGAEQYF. The DNA for the CDR3 is TGCAGCGTTGAAGATCAGCTGGGGGCCGAGCAGTACTTC.

This chain uses TRBV4-2 with TRBJ2-2, with 10 bases aligning to TRBD2. J gave up 4 bases and V 8 bases, and 4 bases lay outside the gene matches. The CDR3 extends over 14 amino acids. Germline V CDR1 and CDR2: LGHNA, YNFKEQ. The CDR3 here is CASRLAGITGELFF. CDR3 bases: TGTGCCAGCCGACTAGCGGGTATCACCGGGGAGCTGTTTTTT.

The chain couples TRBV9 to TRBJ2-7; maybe TRBD2 (6 bases). Per germline, CDR1 SGDLS and CDR2 YYNGEE. Trimming removed 3 bases from V and 3 bases from J, with 13 bases in between. This CDR3 is 14 amino acids long. This CDR3 is CASSANIGGYEQYF. The CDR3 bases are TGTGCCAGCAGCGCCAACATCGGGGGCTACGAGCAGTACTTC.

The chain employs TRBV7-2 and TRBJ2-5; 8 bases are shared with TRBD2. This CDR3 contains 16 residues. Germline V lookup: CDR1 SGHTA, CDR2 FQGNSA. V shed 2 bases, J shed 5 bases, and the junction held 10 bases outside the gene matches. CDR3 region: CASSLSRGGNEETQYF. The CDR3 DNA follows: TGTGCCAGCAGCTTATCTCGCGGGGGGAACGAGGAGACCCAGTACTTC.

The V gene is TRBV15, the J gene TRBJ1-2, with D perhaps TRBD1 (5 bases). Trimming pared 1 base from V and 5 bases from J, leaving 17 bases between. Germline-derived CDR1 and CDR2 are LNHNV and YYDKDF (reference sequence). CDR3 size: 16 residues. The CDR3 loop reads CATSRGTGAGRYGYTF. The CDR3 DNA reads TGTGCCACCAGCAGAGGTACTGGGGCAGGGAGGTATGGCTACACCTTC.

This clone has more than one count but fewer than ten. The chain uses TRBV12-5 and TRBJ2-1; perhaps TRBD1 as D (5 bases). V was pared by 1 base and J by 6 bases, with 13 bases between. This CDR3 has 15 amino acids. CDR1 is LGHNT and CDR2 is FRNRAP in the germline V gene. CDR3 coding DNA: TGTGCTAGTGGTTTGGCGACAGCTCACAGCAATGAGCAGTTCTTC. It yields the protein CASGLATAHSNEQFF.

V and J are TRBV5-1 and TRBJ1-4; possible D gene TRBD1, 5 bases. Germline CDR1 reads SGHRS; CDR2 reads YFSETQ. This CDR3 is 16 amino acids long. Trimming took 1 base from V and 2 from J, leaving 12 bases between them. CDR3 bases: TGCGCCAGCAGCTTGTACGGGGGTCCGACTAATGAAAAACTGTTTTTT. It translates to CASSLYGGPTNEKLFF. Together with reference TRBV5-1 and TRBJ1-4, the CDR3 gives the full variable domain: KAGVTQTPRYLIKTRGQQVTLSCSPISGHRSVSWYQQTPGQGLQFLFEYFSETQRNKGNFPGRFSGRQFSNSRSEMNVSTLELGDSALYLCASSLYGGPTNEKLFFGSGTQLSVL.

This clone was picked up many times. CDR3 amino acids: CASSIPGDRANQPQHF. DNA for the CDR3: TGTGCCAGTAGTATCCCCGGGGACAGGGCTAATCAGCCCCAGCATTTT. The J gene is TRBJ1-5, the V gene TRBV19; 9 nucleotides line up with TRBD1. This CDR3 contains 16 residues. Germline CDR1 reads LNHDA; CDR2 reads SQIVND (reference sequence). V lost 3 bases to trimming and J lost 4 bases; unmatched junction nucleotides: 7.

This clone has a handful of counts. CDR3 sequence reads: CASSEQEASGANVLTF. The CDR3 DNA reads TGTGCCAGTAGTGAGCAAGAAGCCTCTGGGGCCAACGTCCTGACTTTC. The genes are TRBV19 and TRBJ2-6; no clear D gene. This CDR3 has 16 residues. Trimming took off 5 bases at V and 0 bases at J, with 11 bases between the two ends. The V gene's germline CDR1 is LNHDA and CDR2 SQIVND (reference sequence).

The J gene is TRBJ2-6, the V gene TRBV11-1; TRBD2 is a possible D gene (6 bases). The CDR3 spans 17 residues. Trimming removed 6 bases from V and 1 base from J, with 16 bases in between. The germline gives CDR1 SGHAT, CDR2 FQDESV (reference sequence). The CDR3 reads CASSRMRGGSGANVLTF. The DNA of the CDR3 is TGTGCCAGCAGTCGTATGAGGGGAGGTTCTGGGGCCAACGTCCTGACTTTC.

The chain couples TRBV5-1 to TRBJ2-3, with TRBD1 matching 7 bases. Unmatched junction bases numbered 7, after V lost 4 bases and J lost 2 bases. The CDR3 sequence is 15 residues long. Germline V gene sequence: CDR1 SGHRS, CDR2 YFSETQ. As DNA, the CDR3 is TGCGCCAGCAGCGTAACCGGGACAGCCACAGATACGCAGTATTTT. Translated, it gives CASSVTGTATDTQYF.

The V gene is TRBV18, the J gene TRBJ2-7; D unclear. Germline CDR1 KGHSH, CDR2 LQKENI. The CDR3 is 15 residues long. V was pared by 2 bases and J by 3 bases, with 14 bases between. This CDR3 is CASSPNHGVNYEQYF. CDR3 bases: TGTGCCAGCTCACCAAACCACGGAGTGAACTACGAGCAGTACTTC.

A few counts support this clone. This chain links TRBV4-3 with TRBJ2-5; D is perhaps TRBD2 (5 bases). The CDR3 contains 14 residues. Germline CDR1 and CDR2: LGHNA and YSLEER. Trimming pared 0 bases from V and 4 bases from J, leaving 9 bases between. CDR3 bases: TGCGCCAGCAGCCAAGATCGGCGGGTAGAGACCCAGTACTTC. Amino acid sequence: CASSQDRRVETQYF.

This sequence joins TRBV5-4 and TRBJ2-3, with D unresolved. This CDR3 comprises 15 residues. Trimming left V 0 bases short and J 2 bases short, with 10 bases between. Germline CDR1 is SGHNT and CDR2 is YYREEE (reference sequence). CDR3 DNA sequence: TGTGCCAGCAGCTTGGCCAACGGGTTCACAGATACGCAGTATTTT. Protein product: CASSLANGFTDTQYF.